Listed here are 21 T cell receptor beta chains from one sample, sequenced in a study of T cell responses to AZD1222 COVID-19 vaccine. Profiling relied on immunoSEQ multiplex PCR, and the TCRdb table lists in-frame clones only, not all of them. The sample shows roughly 120,000 clones, about 86% of them seen only once. This specimen was peripheral blood, taken on day 0 of AZD1222 vaccination. The receptor source for this set is an adult in good health.

The chain links TRBV15 to TRBJ2-3; 12 bases map to TRBD2. Trimming cost V 3 bases and J 5 bases; bases outside gene matches: 9. The germline gives CDR1 LNHNV, CDR2 YYDKDF (reference sequence). The CDR3 consists of 17 residues. CDR3 protein: CATSSHLAGGPQDTQYF. In nucleotides, the CDR3 is TGTGCCACCAGCAGCCACCTAGCGGGGGGGCCTCAAGATACGCAGTATTTT.

The DNA for the CDR3 is TGTGCCAGCTCACCAACAGGAACGAATTCACCCCTCCACTTT. Its translation: CASSPTGTNSPLHF. V gene TRBV18 combines with J gene TRBJ1-6, with D possibly matching TRBD1 (5 bases). The CDR3 spans 14 residues. V lost 2 bases, J lost 7 bases, and 9 bases lay in between. Germline CDR1 is KGHSH and CDR2 is LQKENI.

This clone was recorded once. The chain couples TRBV7-8 to TRBJ1-3, with D maybe TRBD1 (6 bases). Germline CDR1 SGHVS, CDR2 FQNEAQ. V was trimmed by 1 base and J by 4 bases, leaving 14 bases between them. The CDR3 spans 16 residues. The CDR3 nucleotides are TGTGCCAGCAGCTTAGTGCAGGGGCTTGGAGGAAACACCATATATTTT. Protein: CASSLVQGLGGNTIYF. Full variable domain (outside the CDR3, taken from reference TRBV7-8 and TRBJ1-3): GAGVSQSPRYKVAKRGQDVALRCDPISGHVSLFWYQQALGQGPEFLTYFQNEAQLDKSGLPSDRFFAERPEGSVSTLKIQRTQQEDSAVYLCASSLVQGLGGNTIYFGEGSWLTVV.

The CDR3 coding sequence is TGTGCCAGCAGCCCACGATCGACAGGGGCACAAGGCTACACCTTC. Amino acids: CASSPRSTGAQGYTF. The chain uses TRBV7-9 and TRBJ1-2; 8 bases match TRBD1. The V segment lost 5 bases and the J segment 8 bases; nucleotides outside the gene matches: 13. The germline CDR1 and CDR2 sequences are SEHNR and FQNEAQ (reference sequence). This CDR3 has 15 amino acids.

The rearrangement uses TRBV4-2 and TRBJ2-1; a possible D gene is TRBD2 (6 bases). The germline V and J ends were trimmed by 3 bases and 4 bases, with 22 bases remaining between them. Per the germline V gene, CDR1 is LGHNA and CDR2 is YNFKEQ. The CDR3 spans 18 residues. The CDR3 sequence is CASSHKPGESSFYNEQFF. Written as DNA, the CDR3 is TGTGCCAGCAGCCATAAGCCGGGGGAGTCGAGTTTTTACAATGAGCAGTTCTTC.

The chain recombines TRBV4-3 with TRBJ1-2, with D perhaps matching TRBD1 (5 bases). CDR3 length equals 16 residues. Between the trimmed V and J ends, which lost 0 bases and 6 bases, there was a span of 17 bases. Germline CDR1 and CDR2: LGHNA and YSLEER. CDR3 region: CASSQDWAGRVNGYTF. The CDR3, as DNA: TGCGCCAGCAGCCAAGACTGGGCAGGGAGGGTGAATGGCTACACCTTC.

The chain recombines TRBV24-1 with TRBJ2-5; a possible D gene is TRBD1 (5 bases). Looked up from germline, CDR1 is KGHDR and CDR2 is SFDVKD. CDR3 length equals 13 residues. V lost 1 base to trimming and J lost 5 bases, with 7 bases between them. The CDR3 DNA sequence: TGTGCCACCAGTGATTTCAGGGTCGAGACCCAGTACTTC. This encodes CATSDFRVETQYF.

The chain recombines TRBV4-3 with TRBJ1-5; no reliable D call. Germline V gives CDR1 LGHNA, CDR2 YSLEER. V shed 0 bases and J shed 5 bases, with 5 bases lying between them. This CDR3 is 13 amino acids long. The CDR3 spells CASSQDLDQPQHF. CDR3 nucleotide sequence: TGCGCCAGCAGCCAAGATCTTGATCAGCCCCAGCATTTT.

This chain links TRBV5-4 with TRBJ1-2, with TRBD1 matching over 7 bases. The length of the CDR3 is 18 residues. Per the germline V gene, CDR1 is SGHNT and CDR2 is YYREEE (reference sequence). Unmatched junction bases numbered 12, after V lost 0 bases and J lost 1 base. The CDR3 loop reads CASSLELGRGTVNYGYTF. The CDR3 DNA is TGTGCCAGCAGCTTGGAGCTTGGCAGGGGGACAGTTAACTATGGCTACACCTTC.

CDR3 in DNA: TGTGCCAGCAGTTACTCGTGGCAGGGGAACCAAGAGACCCAGTACTTC. This translates into CASSYSWQGNQETQYF. The V call is TRBV6-2 or TRBV6-3, the J call TRBJ2-5; possible D gene TRBD1, 6 bases. CDR3 length: 16 amino acids. CDR1 is MNHEY, CDR2 SVGEGT, per germline. Deletions cut 0 bases from V and 0 bases from J, with 11 bases between.

The chain couples TRBV5-1 to TRBJ2-3; D might be TRBD1 (5 bases). V was trimmed by 0 bases and J by 4 bases, leaving 9 bases between them. Germline CDR1 is SGHRS and CDR2 is YFSETQ. This CDR3 region has 14 residues. CDR3 coding DNA: TGCGCCAGCAGCTTGGGCAGGGTCCCAGATACGCAGTATTTT. It is translated as CASSLGRVPDTQYF.

The chain links TRBV6-5 to TRBJ1-1; D unclear. Germline V gives CDR1 MNHEY, CDR2 SVGAGI. V was cut by 7 bases and J by 4 bases, with 16 bases left in between. This CDR3 region has 14 residues. The CDR3 nucleotides are TGTGCCAGCACCGACTCATTGGGTGGCACTGAAGCTTTCTTT. This translates into CASTDSLGGTEAFF.

CDR3 nucleotides: TGTGCCAGCAGCGTGGACTTACAGGGGTTGGGCACTGAAGCTTTCTTT. Protein product: CASSVDLQGLGTEAFF. The V call is TRBV5-6, the J call TRBJ1-1; 7 nucleotides line up with TRBD1. The CDR3 runs to 16 residues. In germline, CDR1 is SGHDT, CDR2 YYEEEE. J gave up 4 bases and V 4 bases, and 13 bases lay outside the gene matches.

This chain connects TRBV30 to TRBJ1-3, with D possibly being TRBD1 (5 bases). V dropped 0 bases and J dropped 2 bases, with 11 bases sitting between them. CDR3 length: 15 residues. The germline CDR1 and CDR2 sequences are GTSNPN and SVGIG (reference sequence). The CDR3 region is CAWSVSGTAGNTIYF. As DNA, the CDR3 is TGTGCCTGGAGTGTATCGGGGACTGCTGGAAACACCATATATTTT.

The chain carries TRBV28 and TRBJ1-1; D not certain. The germline gives CDR1 MDHEN, CDR2 SYDVKM. The CDR3 runs 14 residues. The ends were cut back, 7 bases at V and 6 bases at J, with 18 bases in the middle. DNA of the CDR3: TGTGCCAGCATCACTCCCGGTAGGGAGGCTGAAGCTTTCTTT. Protein: CASITPGREAEAFF.

The chain couples TRBV3-1 (or the pseudogene TRBV3-2) to TRBJ2-1, with D perhaps TRBD2 (6 bases). The germline V gene has CDR1 LGHDT and CDR2 YNNKEL (reference sequence). The V end was cut by 8 bases, the J end by 3 bases, with 14 bases between. The CDR3 loop spans 14 amino acids. The CDR3 reads CASRRDSDYNEQFF. The CDR3 DNA follows: TGTGCCAGCCGCCGGGACTCAGACTACAATGAGCAGTTCTTC.

CDR3 bases: TGCGCCAGCAGCTTGCACAGGGAGGTCCCGAACACTGAAGCTTTCTTT. This codes for CASSLHREVPNTEAFF. This rearrangement joins TRBV5-1 to TRBJ1-1, with a weak D call TRBD1 (6 bases). The length of the CDR3 is 16 residues. V lost 1 base and J 1 base, leaving 14 bases between the germline ends. Germline lookup yields CDR1 SGHRS and CDR2 YFSETQ.

The rearrangement links TRBV5-1 to TRBJ2-3; TRBD2 is a possible D gene (5 bases). Germline-derived CDR1 and CDR2 are SGHRS and YFSETQ. Trimming pared 2 bases from V and 4 bases from J, leaving 20 bases between. The CDR3 contains 17 residues. CDR3: CASSLPPGNPRADTQYF. DNA of the CDR3: TGCGCCAGCAGCTTACCACCCGGGAACCCGCGAGCAGATACGCAGTATTTT.

The rearrangement uses TRBV24-1 and TRBJ2-1, with TRBD1 matching over 7 bases. This CDR3 is 13 amino acids long. With 6 bases clipped from V and 8 bases from J, the junction kept 6 bases outside the gene matches. Germline V gives CDR1 KGHDR, CDR2 SFDVKD. In DNA, the CDR3 is TGTGCCACCAGTCAGGGGGTTCCGGATGAGCAGTTCTTC. This gives the protein CATSQGVPDEQFF.

This chain joins TRBV7-2 and TRBJ1-5; D is unclear. Germline V gene lookup returns CDR1 SGHTA and CDR2 FQGNSA. The CDR3 runs to 15 residues. Trimming shortened V by 4 bases and J by 2 bases, and 12 bases separated the two germline ends. The CDR3: CASSSNDGRNQPQHF. The CDR3 DNA sequence: TGTGCCAGCAGCTCAAACGACGGACGCAATCAGCCCCAGCATTTT.

CDR3 nucleotide sequence: TGTGCCAGCAGCCGCGAGGGGGGGTCACCCCTCCACTTT. This sequence encodes CASSREGGSPLHF. The rearrangement links TRBV7-9 to TRBJ1-6, with D tentatively TRBD1 (6 bases). The CDR3 runs 13 residues. The germline V gene has CDR1 SEHNR and CDR2 FQNEAQ (reference sequence). The V end was cut by 5 bases, the J end by 10 bases, with 12 bases between.